This TCR beta chain was retrieved from a study of blood T cell repertoires in COVID-19. The wider study: Nucleic acid was either cDNA or gDNA, and it came from T cells, B-cell-depleted T cells, or PBMCs.

Clones were sequenced by immunoSEQ multiplex PCR, and TCRdb holds only the in-frame ones, with some missing. Found here are roughly 80,000 clones, approximately 80% of them singletons; the top ten hold 12%. The CDR3 runs 12 residues. Germline V gives CDR1 SNHLY, CDR2 FYNNEI. Material: peripheral blood. The clonotype originates from a human donor in a cohort sampled during active COVID-19. The genes are TRBV2 and TRBJ1-2, with D perhaps matching TRBD1 (5 bases). Written as DNA, the CDR3 is TGTCCCACATTAAAGGCAGGGAATGGCTACACCTTC. Its protein product is CPTLKAGNGYTF.